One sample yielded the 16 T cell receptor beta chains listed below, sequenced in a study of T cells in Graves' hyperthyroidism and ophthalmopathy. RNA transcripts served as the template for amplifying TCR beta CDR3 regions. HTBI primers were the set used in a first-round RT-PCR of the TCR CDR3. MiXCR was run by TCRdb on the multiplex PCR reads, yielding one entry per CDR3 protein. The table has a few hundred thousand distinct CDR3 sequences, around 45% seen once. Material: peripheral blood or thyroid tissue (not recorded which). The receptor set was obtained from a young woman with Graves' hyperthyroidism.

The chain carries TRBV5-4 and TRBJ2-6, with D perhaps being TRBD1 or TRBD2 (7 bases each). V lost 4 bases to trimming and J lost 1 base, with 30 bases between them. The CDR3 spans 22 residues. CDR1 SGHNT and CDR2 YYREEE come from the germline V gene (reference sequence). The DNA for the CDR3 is TGTGCCAGCAGCCGGTTGGGAGGGGGACAGTTCCCCTACCAATCTGGGGCCAACGTCCTGACTTTC. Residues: CASSRLGGGQFPYQSGANVLTF.

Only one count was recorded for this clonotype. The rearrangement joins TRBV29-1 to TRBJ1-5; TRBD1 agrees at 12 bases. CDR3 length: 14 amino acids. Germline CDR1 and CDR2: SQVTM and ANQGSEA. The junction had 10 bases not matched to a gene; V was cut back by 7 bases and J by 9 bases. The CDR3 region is CSAPGQGARRPQHF. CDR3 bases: TGCAGCGCCCCGGGACAGGGGGCGCGTAGGCCCCAGCATTTT.

The DNA for the CDR3 is TGCAGCGTTGAAGTTTTAGGTGACTCCTACGAGCAGTACTTC. This codes for CSVEVLGDSYEQYF. The chain uses TRBV29-1 and TRBJ2-7; no firm D call. V was shortened by 1 base and J by 0 bases, with 10 bases between the two germline ends. The germline gives CDR1 SQVTM, CDR2 ANQGSEA. CDR3 size: 14 residues.

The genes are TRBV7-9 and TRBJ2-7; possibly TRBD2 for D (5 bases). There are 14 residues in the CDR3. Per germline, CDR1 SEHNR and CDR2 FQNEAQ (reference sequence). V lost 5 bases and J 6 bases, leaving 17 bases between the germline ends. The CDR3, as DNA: TGTGCCAGCAGCCCCCACGTTGGACTTGTCGAGCAGTACTTC. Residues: CASSPHVGLVEQYF.

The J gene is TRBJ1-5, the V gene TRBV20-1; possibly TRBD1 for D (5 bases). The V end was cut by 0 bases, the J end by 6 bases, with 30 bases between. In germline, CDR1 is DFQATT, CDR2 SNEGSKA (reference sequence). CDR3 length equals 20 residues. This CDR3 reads CSARDEREGLQGLAGQPQHF. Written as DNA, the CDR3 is TGCAGTGCTAGAGATGAGCGGGAGGGCCTTCAGGGTCTGGCGGGTCAGCCCCAGCATTTT.

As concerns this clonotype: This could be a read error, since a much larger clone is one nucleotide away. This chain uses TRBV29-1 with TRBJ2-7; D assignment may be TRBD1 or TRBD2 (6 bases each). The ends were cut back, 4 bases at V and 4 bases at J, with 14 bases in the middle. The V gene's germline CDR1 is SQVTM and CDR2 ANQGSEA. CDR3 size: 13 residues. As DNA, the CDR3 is TGCAGCGTTGTGTTCGAGGGGGGATACGAGCAGTACTTC. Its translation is CSVVFEGGYEQYF.

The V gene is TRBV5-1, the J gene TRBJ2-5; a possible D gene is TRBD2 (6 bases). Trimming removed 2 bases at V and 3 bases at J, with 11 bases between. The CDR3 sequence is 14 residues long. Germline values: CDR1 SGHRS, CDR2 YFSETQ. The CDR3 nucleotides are TGCGCCAGCAGCTTAGGAGGGGCCGAAGAGACCCAGTACTTC. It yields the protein CASSLGGAEETQYF.

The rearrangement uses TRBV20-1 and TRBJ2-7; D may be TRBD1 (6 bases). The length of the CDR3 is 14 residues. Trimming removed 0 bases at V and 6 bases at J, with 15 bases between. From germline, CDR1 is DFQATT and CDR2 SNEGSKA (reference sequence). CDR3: CSAREGHGMREQYF. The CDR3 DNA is TGCAGTGCTAGAGAGGGACACGGGATGCGCGAGCAGTACTTC.

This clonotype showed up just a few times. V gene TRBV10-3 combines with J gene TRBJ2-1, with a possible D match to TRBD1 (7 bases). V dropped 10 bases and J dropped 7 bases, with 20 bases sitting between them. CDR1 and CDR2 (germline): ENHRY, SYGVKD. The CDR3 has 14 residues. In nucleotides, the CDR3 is TGTGCCACCGTAACGGGGGACAGACTTAATGAGCAGTTCTTC. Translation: CATVTGDRLNEQFF.

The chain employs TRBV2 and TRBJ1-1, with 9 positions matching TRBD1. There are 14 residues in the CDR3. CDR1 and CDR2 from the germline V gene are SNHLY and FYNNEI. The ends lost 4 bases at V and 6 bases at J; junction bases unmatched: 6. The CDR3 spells CASSGQGVGAEAFF. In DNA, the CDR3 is TGTGCCAGCAGTGGACAGGGGGTTGGGGCTGAAGCTTTCTTT.

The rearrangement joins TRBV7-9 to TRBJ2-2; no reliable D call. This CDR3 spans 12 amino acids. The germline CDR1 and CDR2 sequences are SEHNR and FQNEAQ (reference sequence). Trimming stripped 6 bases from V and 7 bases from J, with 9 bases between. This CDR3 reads CASRFRVGELFF. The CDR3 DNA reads TGTGCCAGCAGGTTCCGGGTCGGGGAGCTGTTTTTT.

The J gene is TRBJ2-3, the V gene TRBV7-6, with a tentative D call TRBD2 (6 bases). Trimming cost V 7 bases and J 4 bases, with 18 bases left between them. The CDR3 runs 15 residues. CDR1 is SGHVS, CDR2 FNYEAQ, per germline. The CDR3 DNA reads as TGTGCCAGCACCCCGACCCCGGGAGAAGCAGATACGCAGTATTTT. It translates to CASTPTPGEADTQYF.

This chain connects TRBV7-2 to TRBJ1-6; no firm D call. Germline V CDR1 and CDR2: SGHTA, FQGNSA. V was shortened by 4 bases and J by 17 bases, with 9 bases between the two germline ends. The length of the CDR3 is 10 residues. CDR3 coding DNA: TGTGCCAGCAGCTGGCTAGCGGTCCACTTT. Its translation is CASSWLAVHF. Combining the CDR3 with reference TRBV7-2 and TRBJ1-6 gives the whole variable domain GAGVSQSPSNKVTEKGKDVELRCDPISGHTALYWYRQSLGQGLEFLIYFQGNSAPDKSGLPSDRFSAERTGGSVSTLTIQRTQQEDSAVYLCASSWLAVHFGNGTRLTVT.

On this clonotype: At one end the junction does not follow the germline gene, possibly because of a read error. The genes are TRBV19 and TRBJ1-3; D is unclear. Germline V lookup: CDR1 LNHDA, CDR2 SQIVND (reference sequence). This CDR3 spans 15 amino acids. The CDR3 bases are TGTACCAGTAGTCTAGGACGGAGCTCTGGAAACACCATATATTTT. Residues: CTSSLGRSSGNTIYF.

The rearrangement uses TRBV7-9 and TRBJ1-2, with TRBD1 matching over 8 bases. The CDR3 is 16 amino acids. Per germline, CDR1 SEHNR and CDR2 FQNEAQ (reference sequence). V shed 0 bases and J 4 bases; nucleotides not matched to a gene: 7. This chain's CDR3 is CASSLAGTTGGYGYTF. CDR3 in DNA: TGTGCCAGCAGCTTAGCGGGAACTACAGGGGGCTATGGCTACACCTTC.

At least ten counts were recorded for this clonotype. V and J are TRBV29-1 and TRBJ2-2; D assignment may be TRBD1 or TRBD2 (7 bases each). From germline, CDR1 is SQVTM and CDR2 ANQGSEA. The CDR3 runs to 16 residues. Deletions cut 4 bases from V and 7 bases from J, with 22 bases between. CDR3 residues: CSVGPPGGGLGGELFF. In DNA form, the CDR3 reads TGCAGCGTTGGCCCTCCAGGGGGAGGGCTTGGCGGGGAGCTGTTTTTT.